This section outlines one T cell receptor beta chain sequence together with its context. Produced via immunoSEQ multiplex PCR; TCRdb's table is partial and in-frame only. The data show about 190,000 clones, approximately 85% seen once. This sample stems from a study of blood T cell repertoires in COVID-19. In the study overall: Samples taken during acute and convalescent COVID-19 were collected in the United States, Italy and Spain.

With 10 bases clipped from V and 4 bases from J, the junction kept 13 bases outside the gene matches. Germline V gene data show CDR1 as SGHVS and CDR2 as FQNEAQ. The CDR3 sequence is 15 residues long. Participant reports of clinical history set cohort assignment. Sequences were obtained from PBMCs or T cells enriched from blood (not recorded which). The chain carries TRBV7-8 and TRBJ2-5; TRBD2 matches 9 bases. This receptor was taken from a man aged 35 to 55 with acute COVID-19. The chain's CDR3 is CATSSKREVRETQYF. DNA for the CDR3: TGTGCCACGAGCTCAAAGCGGGAGGTTCGAGAGACCCAGTACTTC.